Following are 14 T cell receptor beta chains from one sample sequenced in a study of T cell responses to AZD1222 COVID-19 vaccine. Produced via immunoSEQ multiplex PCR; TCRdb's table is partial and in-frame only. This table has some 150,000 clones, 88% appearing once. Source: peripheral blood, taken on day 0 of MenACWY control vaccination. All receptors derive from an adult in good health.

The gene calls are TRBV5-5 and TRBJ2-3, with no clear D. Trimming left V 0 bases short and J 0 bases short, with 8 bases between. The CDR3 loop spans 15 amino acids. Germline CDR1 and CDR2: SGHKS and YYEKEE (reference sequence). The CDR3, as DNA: TGTGCCAGCAGCTTGGGGTCCTATAGCACAGATACGCAGTATTTT. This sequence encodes CASSLGSYSTDTQYF.

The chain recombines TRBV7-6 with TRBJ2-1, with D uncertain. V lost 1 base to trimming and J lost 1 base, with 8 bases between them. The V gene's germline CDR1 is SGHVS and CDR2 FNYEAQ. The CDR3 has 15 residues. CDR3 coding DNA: TGTGCCAGCAGCTTAGAACCTAGATCCTACAATGAGCAGTTCTTC. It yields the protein CASSLEPRSYNEQFF.

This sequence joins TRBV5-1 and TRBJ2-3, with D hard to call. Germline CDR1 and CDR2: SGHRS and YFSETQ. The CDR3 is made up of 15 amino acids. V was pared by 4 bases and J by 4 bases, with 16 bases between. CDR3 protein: CASSASNLVADTQYF. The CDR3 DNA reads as TGCGCCAGCAGCGCCAGCAATCTGGTCGCAGATACGCAGTATTTT.

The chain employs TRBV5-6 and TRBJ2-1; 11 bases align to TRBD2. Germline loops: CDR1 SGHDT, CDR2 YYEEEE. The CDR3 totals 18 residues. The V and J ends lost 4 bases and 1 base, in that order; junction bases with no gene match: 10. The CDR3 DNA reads TGTGCCAGCAGCACAGTAGCGGGAGGGCAGTTTTCCTACAATGAGCAGTTCTTC. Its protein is CASSTVAGGQFSYNEQFF.

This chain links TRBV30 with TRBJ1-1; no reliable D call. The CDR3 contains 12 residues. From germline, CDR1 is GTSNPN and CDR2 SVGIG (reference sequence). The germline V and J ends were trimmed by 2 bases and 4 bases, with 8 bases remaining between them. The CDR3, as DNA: TGTGCCTGGAGTAACAAGGGCACTGAAGCTTTCTTT. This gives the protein CAWSNKGTEAFF.

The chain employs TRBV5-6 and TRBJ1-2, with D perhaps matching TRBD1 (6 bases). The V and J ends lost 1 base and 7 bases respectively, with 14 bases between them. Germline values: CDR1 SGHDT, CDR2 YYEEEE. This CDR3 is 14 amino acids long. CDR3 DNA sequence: TGTGCCAGCAGCTTGTTAGGGGGAGAGGGTGGCTACACCTTC. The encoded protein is CASSLLGGEGGYTF.

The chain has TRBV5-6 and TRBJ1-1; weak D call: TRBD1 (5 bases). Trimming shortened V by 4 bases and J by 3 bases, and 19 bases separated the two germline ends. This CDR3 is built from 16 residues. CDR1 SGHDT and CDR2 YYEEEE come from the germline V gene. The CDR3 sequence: CASSPWDEGRDTEAFF. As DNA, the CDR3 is TGTGCCAGCAGCCCCTGGGATGAGGGACGCGACACTGAAGCTTTCTTT. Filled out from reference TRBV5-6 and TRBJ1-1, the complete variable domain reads DAGVTQSPTHLIKTRGQQVTLRCSPKSGHDTVSWYQQALGQGPQFIFQYYEEEERQRGNFPDRFSGHQFPNYSSELNVNALLLGDSALYLCASSPWDEGRDTEAFFGQGTRLTVV.

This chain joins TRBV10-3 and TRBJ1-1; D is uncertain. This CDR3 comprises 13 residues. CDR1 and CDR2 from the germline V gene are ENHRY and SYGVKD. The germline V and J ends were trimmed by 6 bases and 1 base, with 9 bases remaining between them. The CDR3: CAIRSPANTEAFF. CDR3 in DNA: TGTGCCATCAGATCCCCGGCGAACACTGAAGCTTTCTTT.

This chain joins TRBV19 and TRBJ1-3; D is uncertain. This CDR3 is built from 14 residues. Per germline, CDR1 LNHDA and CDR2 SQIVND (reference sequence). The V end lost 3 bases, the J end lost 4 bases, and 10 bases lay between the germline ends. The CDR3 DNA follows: TGTGCCAGTAGTATCGTACTGGGAGGAAACACCATATATTTT. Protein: CASSIVLGGNTIYF.

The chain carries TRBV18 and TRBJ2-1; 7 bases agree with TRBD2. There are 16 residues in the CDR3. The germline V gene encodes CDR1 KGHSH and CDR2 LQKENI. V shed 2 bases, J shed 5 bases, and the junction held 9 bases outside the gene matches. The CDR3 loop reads CASSPSTSERDNEQFF. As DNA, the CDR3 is TGTGCCAGCTCACCATCAACTAGCGAGAGGGACAATGAGCAGTTCTTC.

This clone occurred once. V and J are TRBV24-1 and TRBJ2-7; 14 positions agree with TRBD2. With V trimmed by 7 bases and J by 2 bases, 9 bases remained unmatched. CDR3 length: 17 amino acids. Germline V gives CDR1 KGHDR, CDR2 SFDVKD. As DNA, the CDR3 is TGTGCCACCAGGGGGGATGGGACTAGCGGGAGAACCTACGAGCAGTACTTC. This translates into CATRGDGTSGRTYEQYF.

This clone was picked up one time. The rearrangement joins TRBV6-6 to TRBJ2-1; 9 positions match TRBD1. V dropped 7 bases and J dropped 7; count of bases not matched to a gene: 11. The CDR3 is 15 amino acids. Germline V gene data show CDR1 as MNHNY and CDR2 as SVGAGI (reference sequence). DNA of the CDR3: TGTGCCAGCACCGCCCCGGACAGGGGATTAAATGAGCAGTTCTTC. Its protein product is CASTAPDRGLNEQFF.

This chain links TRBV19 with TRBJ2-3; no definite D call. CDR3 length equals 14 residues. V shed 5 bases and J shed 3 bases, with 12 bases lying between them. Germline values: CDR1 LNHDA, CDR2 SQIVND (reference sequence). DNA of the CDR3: TGTGCCAGTAGTCCCCGCGTGGTGACAGATACGCAGTATTTT. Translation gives CASSPRVVTDTQYF.

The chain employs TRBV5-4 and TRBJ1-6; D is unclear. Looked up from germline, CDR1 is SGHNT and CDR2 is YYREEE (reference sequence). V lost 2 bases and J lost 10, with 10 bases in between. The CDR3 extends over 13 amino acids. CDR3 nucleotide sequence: TGTGCCAGCAGCTTATCCGGTTCGTCACCCCTCCACTTT. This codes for CASSLSGSSPLHF.